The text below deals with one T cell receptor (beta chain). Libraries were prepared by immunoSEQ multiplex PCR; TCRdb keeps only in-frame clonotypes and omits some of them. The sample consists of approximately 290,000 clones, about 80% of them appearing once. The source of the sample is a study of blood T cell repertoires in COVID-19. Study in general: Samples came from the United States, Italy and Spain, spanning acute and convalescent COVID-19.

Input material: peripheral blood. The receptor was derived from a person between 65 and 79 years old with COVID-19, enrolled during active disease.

The CDR3 DNA sequence: TGTGCCAGCAGTCGAGGTGGGACAGGGACATACAATGAGCAGTTCTTC. This gives the protein CASSRGGTGTYNEQFF. The rearrangement links TRBV7-9 to TRBJ2-1, with 9 bases fitting TRBD1. V was pared by 6 bases and J by 4 bases, with 10 bases of the junction left unmatched. Germline lookup yields CDR1 SEHNR and CDR2 FQNEAQ (reference sequence). The CDR3 has 16 residues.